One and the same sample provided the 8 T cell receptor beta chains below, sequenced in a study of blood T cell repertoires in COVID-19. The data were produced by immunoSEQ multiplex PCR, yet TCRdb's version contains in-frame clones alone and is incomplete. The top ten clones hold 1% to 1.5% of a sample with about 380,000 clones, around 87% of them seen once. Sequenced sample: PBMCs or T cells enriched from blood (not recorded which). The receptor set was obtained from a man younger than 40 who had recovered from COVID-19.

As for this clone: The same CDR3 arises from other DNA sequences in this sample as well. The CDR3 loop is CAWSLYNEQFF. The CDR3 DNA is TGTGCCTGGAGTCTCTATAATGAGCAGTTCTTC. The chain recombines TRBV30 with TRBJ2-1, with D unclear. The V and J ends lost 2 bases and 7 bases respectively, with 6 bases between them. The germline gives CDR1 GTSNPN, CDR2 SVGIG (reference sequence). The CDR3 sequence is 11 residues long.

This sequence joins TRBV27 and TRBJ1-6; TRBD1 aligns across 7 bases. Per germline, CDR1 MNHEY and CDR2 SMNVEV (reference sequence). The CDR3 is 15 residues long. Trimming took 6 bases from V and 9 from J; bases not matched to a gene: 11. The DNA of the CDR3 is TGTGCCAGCAGCCCAGACAGGGTTGGAGGTTCACCCCTCCACTTT. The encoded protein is CASSPDRVGGSPLHF.

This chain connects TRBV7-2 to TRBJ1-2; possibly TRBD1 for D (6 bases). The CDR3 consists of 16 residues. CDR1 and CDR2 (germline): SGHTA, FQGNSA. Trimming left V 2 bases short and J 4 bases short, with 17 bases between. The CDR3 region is CASSLSVQGGRYGYTF. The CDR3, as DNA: TGTGCCAGCAGCTTAAGCGTACAGGGTGGGCGCTATGGCTACACCTTC. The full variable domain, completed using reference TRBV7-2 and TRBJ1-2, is GAGVSQSPSNKVTEKGKDVELRCDPISGHTALYWYRQSLGQGLEFLIYFQGNSAPDKSGLPSDRFSAERTGGSVSTLTIQRTQQEDSAVYLCASSLSVQGGRYGYTFGSGTRLTVV.

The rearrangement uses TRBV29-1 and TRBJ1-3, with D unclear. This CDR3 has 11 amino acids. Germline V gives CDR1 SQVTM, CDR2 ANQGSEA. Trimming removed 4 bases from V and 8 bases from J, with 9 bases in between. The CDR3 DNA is TGCAGCGTTGTTCGGGGAGACACCATATATTTT. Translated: CSVVRGDTIYF.

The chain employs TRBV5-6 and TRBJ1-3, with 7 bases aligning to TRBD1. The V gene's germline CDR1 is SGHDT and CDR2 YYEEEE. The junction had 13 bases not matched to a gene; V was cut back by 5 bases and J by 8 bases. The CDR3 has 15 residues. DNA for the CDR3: TGTGCCAGCAGTGTCCTGGGGACAGAGGGACACACCATATATTTT. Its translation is CASSVLGTEGHTIYF.

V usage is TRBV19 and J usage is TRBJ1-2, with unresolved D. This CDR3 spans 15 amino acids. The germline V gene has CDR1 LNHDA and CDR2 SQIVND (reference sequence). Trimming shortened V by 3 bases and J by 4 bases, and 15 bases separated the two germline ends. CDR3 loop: CASSIQSWAVYGYTF. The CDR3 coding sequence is TGTGCCAGTAGTATCCAGTCCTGGGCAGTCTATGGCTACACCTTC.

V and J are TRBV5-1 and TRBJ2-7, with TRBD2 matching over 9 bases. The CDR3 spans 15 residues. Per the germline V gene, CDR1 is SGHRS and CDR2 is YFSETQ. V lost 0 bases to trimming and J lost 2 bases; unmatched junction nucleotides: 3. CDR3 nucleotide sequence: TGCGCCAGCAGCTTGGGAGCGGGGGGCGCCTACGAGCAGTACTTC. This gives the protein CASSLGAGGAYEQYF.

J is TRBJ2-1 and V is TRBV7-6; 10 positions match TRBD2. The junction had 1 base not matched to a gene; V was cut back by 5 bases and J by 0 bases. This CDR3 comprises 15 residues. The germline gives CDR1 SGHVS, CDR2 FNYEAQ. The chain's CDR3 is CASSRTSGSYNEQFF. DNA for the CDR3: TGTGCCAGCAGCCGGACTAGCGGCTCCTACAATGAGCAGTTCTTC.